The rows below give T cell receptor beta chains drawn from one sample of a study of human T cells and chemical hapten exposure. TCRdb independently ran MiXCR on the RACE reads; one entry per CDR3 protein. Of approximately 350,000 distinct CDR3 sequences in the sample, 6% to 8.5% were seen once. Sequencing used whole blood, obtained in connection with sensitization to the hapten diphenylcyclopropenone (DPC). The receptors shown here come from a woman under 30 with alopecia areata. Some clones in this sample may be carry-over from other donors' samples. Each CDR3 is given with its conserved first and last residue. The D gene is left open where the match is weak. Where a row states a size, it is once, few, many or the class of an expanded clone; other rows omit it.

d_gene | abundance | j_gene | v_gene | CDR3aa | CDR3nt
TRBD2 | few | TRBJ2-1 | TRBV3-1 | CASSQDRGLAGLVGQFF | TGTGCCAGCAGCCAAGACCGGGGACTAGCGGGTTTGGTTGGGCAGTTCTTC
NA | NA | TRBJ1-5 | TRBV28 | CASSLSGRQNQPQHF | TGTGCCAGCAGTTTATCCGGAAGACAGAATCAGCCCCAGCATTTT
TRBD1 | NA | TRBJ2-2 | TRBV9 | CASSVTSPGQGYTGELFF | TGTGCCAGCAGCGTCACATCTCCGGGACAGGGATACACCGGGGAGCTGTTTTTT
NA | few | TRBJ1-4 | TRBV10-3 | CAISETGFFEKLFF | TGTGCCATCAGTGAGACAGGGTTTTTTGAAAAACTGTTTTTT
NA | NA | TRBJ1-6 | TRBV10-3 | CAISDDRSNSPLHF | TGTGCCATCAGTGATGACAGGAGTAATTCACCCCTCCACTTT
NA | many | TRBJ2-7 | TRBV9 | CASSVAGGPFVSYEQYF | TGTGCCAGCAGCGTAGCGGGGGGCCCATTCGTTTCCTACGAGCAGTACTTC
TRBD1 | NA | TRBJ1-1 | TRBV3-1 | CASSHERQGNTEAFF | TGTGCCAGCAGCCACGAAAGACAGGGGAACACTGAAGCTTTCTTT
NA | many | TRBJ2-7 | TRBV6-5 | CATRRDYEQYF | TGTGCCACCCGCCGGGACTACGAGCAGTACTTC
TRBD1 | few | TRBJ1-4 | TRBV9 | CASSVAGGYEKLFF | TGTGCCAGCAGCGTCGCAGGGGGCTACGAAAAACTGTTTTTT
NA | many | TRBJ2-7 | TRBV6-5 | CASTKDGTYEQYF | TGTGCCAGCACCAAAGACGGGACCTACGAGCAGTACTTC
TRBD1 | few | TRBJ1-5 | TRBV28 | CASGQVPRRDNF | TGTGCCAGCGGACAGGTTCCTAGAAGGGATAATTTT
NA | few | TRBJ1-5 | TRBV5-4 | CASSLEGDYQPQHF | TGTGCCAGCAGCTTGGAGGGGGACTATCAGCCCCAGCATTTT
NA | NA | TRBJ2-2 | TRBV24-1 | CATSDGRTNTGELFF | TGTGCCACCAGCGATGGACGGACGAACACCGGGGAGCTGTTTTTT
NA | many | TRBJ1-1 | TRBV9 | CASSVDLGEWTEAFF | TGTGCCAGCAGCGTAGACTTGGGGGAGTGGACTGAAGCTTTCTTT
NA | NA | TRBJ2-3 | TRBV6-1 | CATEGLVGTFHTDTQYF | TGTGCCACCGAAGGTCTAGTTGGAACGTTTCATACAGATACGCAGTATTTT
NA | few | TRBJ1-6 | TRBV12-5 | CASGFSGINSPLHF | TGTGCTAGTGGTTTTTCCGGAATTAATTCACCCCTCCACTTT
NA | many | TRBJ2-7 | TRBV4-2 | CASSQDPDRSYEQYF | TGTGCCAGCAGCCAAGACCCGGACAGATCCTACGAGCAGTACTTC
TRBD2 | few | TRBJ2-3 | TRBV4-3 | CASSQDYLAVNTQYF | TGCGCCAGCAGCCAAGATTATCTAGCGGTAAATACGCAGTATTTT
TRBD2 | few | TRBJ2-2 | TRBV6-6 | CASRRSSSGWNTGELFF | TGTGCCAGCAGACGATCTTCTAGCGGGTGGAACACCGGGGAGCTGTTTTTT
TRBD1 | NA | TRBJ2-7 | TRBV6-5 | CATSDRDYEQYF | TGTGCCACCAGTGACAGGGACTACGAGCAGTACTTC
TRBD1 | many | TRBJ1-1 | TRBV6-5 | CATGGQGSTEAFF | TGTGCCACCGGCGGACAGGGTTCAACTGAAGCTTTCTTT
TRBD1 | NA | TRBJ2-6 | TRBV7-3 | CASSLGYGDRITNVLTF | TGTGCCAGCAGCTTAGGTTATGGGGACAGAATAACCAACGTCCTGACTTTC
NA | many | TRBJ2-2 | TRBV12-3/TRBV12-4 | CASRTDPGQSFTGELFF | TGTGCCAGCAGGACCGACCCCGGACAGAGTTTCACCGGGGAGCTGTTTTTT
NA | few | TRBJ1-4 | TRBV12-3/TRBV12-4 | CASSPQGQLKNEKLFF | TGTGCCAGCAGTCCACAAGGACAGCTAAAGAATGAAAAACTGTTTTTT
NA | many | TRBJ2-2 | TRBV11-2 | CASSIWTAGELFF | TGTGCCAGCAGCATATGGACAGCCGGGGAGCTGTTTTTT
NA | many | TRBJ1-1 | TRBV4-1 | CASSQVASNTEAFF | TGCGCCAGCAGCCAAGTGGCGTCGAACACTGAAGCTTTCTTT
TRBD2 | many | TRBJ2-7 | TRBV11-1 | CASSPGLAATYEQYF | TGTGCCAGCAGCCCCGGACTAGCGGCGACCTACGAGCAGTACTTC
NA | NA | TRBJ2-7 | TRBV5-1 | CASRPGVSITYEQYF | TGCGCCAGCAGACCAGGGGTATCAATCACCTACGAGCAGTACTTC
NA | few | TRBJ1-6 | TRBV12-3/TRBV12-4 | CASSPTGGAPPLHF | TGTGCCAGCAGCCCGACAGGAGGGGCCCCACCCCTCCACTTT
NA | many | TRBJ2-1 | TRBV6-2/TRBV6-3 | CASSYSLATSEGDEQFF | TGTGCCAGCAGTTACTCTTTGGCTACCAGCGAGGGCGATGAGCAGTTCTTC
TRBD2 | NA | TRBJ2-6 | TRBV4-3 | CASSQGPGTSGGIGSSGANVLTF | TGCGCCAGCAGCCAAGGCCCCGGGACTAGCGGGGGAATTGGGAGCTCTGGGGCCAACGTCCTGACTTTC
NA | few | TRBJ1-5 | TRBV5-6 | CASSLWEGYLNQPQHF | TGTGCCAGCAGCTTGTGGGAGGGATATCTTAATCAGCCCCAGCATTTT
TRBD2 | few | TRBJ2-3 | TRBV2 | CASTPSGGVADTQYF | TGTGCCAGCACTCCTAGCGGGGGGGTAGCAGATACGCAGTATTTT
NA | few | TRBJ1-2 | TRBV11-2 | CASSPATLAGYTF | TGTGCCAGCAGCCCTGCTACCTTGGCGGGCTACACCTTC
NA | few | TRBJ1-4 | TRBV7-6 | CASSHLQGGNEKLFF | TGTGCCAGCAGCCACTTACAGGGAGGGAATGAAAAACTGTTTTTT
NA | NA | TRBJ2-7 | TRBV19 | CASSSRITYEQYF | TGTGCCAGTAGTTCCAGGATTACCTACGAGCAGTACTTC
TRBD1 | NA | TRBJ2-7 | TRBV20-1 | CSAQMGDRGPEQYF | TGCAGTGCGCAAATGGGAGACAGGGGCCCCGAGCAGTACTTC
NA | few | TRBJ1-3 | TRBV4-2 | CASSQDWRGGGPSGNTIYF | TGTGCCAGCAGCCAAGATTGGCGAGGGGGGGGCCCCTCTGGAAACACCATATATTTT
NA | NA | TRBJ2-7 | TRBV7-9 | CASSIGRSSYEQYF | TGTGCCAGCAGCATCGGCCGGAGCTCCTACGAGCAGTACTTC
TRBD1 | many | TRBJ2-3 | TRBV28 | CASSLTGGAGDTQYF | TGTGCCAGCAGTCTAACAGGGGGCGCGGGGGATACGCAGTATTTT
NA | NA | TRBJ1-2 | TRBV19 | CASSDPGGRGGNYGYTF | TGTGCCAGTTCCGACCCTGGGGGCCGAGGTGGCAACTATGGCTACACCTTC
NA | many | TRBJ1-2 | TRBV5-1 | CASSLSPKNYGYTF | TGCGCCAGCAGCCTGAGCCCGAAGAACTATGGCTACACCTTC